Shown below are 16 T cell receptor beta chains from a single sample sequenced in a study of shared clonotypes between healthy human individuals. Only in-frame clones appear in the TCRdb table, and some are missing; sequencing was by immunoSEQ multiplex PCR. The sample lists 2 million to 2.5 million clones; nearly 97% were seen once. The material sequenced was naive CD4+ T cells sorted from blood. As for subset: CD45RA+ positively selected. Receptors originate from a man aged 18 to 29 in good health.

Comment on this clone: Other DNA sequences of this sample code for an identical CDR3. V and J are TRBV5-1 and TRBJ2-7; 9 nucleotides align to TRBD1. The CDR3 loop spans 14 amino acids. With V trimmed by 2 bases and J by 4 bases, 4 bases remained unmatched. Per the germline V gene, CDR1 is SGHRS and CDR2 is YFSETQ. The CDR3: CASSLRTGDYEQYF. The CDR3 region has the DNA TGCGCCAGCAGCTTACGGACAGGGGATTACGAGCAGTACTTC.

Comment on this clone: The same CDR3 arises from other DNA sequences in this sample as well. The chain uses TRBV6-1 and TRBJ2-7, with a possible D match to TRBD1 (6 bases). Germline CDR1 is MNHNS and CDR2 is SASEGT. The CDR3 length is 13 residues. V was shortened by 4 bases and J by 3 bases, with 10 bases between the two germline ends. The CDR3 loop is CASSARGYYEQYF. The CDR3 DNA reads TGTGCCAGCAGTGCCAGGGGATACTACGAGCAGTACTTC.

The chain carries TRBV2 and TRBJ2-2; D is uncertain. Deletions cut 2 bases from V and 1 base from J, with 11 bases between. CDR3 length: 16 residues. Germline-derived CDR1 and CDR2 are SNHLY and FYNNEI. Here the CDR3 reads CASSERLAGNTGELFF. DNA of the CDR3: TGTGCCAGCAGTGAACGGTTAGCAGGGAACACCGGGGAGCTGTTTTTT.

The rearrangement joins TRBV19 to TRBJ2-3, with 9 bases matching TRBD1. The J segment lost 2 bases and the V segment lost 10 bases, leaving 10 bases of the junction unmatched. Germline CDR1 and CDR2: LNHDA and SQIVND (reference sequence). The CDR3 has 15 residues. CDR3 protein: CATPLGQGHTDTQYF. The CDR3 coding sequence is TGTGCCACCCCCCTGGGACAGGGACACACAGATACGCAGTATTTT.

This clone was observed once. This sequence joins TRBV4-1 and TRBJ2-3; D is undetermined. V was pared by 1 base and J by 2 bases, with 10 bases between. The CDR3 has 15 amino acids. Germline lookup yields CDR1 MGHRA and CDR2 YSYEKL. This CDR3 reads CASSQVTVVTDTQYF. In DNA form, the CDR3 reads TGCGCCAGCAGCCAAGTCACGGTTGTCACAGATACGCAGTATTTT.

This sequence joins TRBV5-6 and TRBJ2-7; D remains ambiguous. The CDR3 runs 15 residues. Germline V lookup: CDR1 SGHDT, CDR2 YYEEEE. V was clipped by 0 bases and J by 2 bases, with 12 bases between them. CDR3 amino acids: CASSLDSSWPYEQYF. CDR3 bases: TGTGCCAGCAGCTTGGACTCCAGTTGGCCCTACGAGCAGTACTTC. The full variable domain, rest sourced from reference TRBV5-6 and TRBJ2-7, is DAGVTQSPTHLIKTRGQQVTLRCSPKSGHDTVSWYQQALGQGPQFIFQYYEEEERQRGNFPDRFSGHQFPNYSSELNVNALLLGDSALYLCASSLDSSWPYEQYFGPGTRLTVT.

The CDR3 region is CASSSRGLTNTEAFF. CDR3 DNA: TGTGCCAGCAGTTCTAGGGGGCTGACGAACACTGAAGCTTTCTTT. The chain employs TRBV6-5 and TRBJ1-1; 7 nucleotides match TRBD1. The V gene end was trimmed by 4 bases and the J gene end by 1 base; junction bases not matched to a gene: 6. In germline, CDR1 is MNHEY, CDR2 SVGAGI. This CDR3 spans 15 amino acids.

In DNA form, the CDR3 reads TGTGCCAGCAGCCGTGGTTCGGACTCCCGAATAAGAGCCTACAATGAGCAGTTCTTC. The encoded protein is CASSRGSDSRIRAYNEQFF. The chain carries TRBV7-8 and TRBJ2-1, with D possibly being TRBD2 (5 bases). The CDR3 is 19 amino acids. Trimming stripped 5 bases from V and 2 bases from J, with 25 bases between. Germline V lookup: CDR1 SGHVS, CDR2 FQNEAQ. The full variable domain, rest sourced from reference TRBV7-8 and TRBJ2-1, is GAGVSQSPRYKVAKRGQDVALRCDPISGHVSLFWYQQALGQGPEFLTYFQNEAQLDKSGLPSDRFFAERPEGSVSTLKIQRTQQEDSAVYLCASSRGSDSRIRAYNEQFFGPGTRLTVL.

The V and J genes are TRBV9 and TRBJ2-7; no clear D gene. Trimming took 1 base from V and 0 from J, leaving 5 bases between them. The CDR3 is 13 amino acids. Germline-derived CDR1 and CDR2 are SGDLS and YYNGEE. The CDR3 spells CASSVRPSYEQYF. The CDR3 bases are TGTGCCAGCAGCGTAAGACCCTCCTACGAGCAGTACTTC.

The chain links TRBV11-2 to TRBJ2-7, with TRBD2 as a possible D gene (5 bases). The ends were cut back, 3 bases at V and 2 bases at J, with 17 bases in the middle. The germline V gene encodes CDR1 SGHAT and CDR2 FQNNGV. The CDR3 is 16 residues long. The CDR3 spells CASSLTPLGVAYEQYF. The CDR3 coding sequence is TGTGCCAGCAGCTTGACCCCCCTCGGGGTGGCCTACGAGCAGTACTTC.

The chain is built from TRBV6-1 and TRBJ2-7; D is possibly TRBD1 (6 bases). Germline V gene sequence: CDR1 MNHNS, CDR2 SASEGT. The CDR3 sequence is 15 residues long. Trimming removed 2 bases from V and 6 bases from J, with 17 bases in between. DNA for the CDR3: TGTGCCAGCAGTGAACTCCGCAGGGGTGGGCGCGAGCAGTACTTC. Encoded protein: CASSELRRGGREQYF.

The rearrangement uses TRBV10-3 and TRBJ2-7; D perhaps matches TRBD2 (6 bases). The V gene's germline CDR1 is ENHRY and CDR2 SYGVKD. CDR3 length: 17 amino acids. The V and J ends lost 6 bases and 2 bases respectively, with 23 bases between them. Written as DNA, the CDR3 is TGTGCCATCAGCATTAGACAAGGAGGGGAACTAACCTACGAGCAGTACTTC. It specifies CAISIRQGGELTYEQYF.

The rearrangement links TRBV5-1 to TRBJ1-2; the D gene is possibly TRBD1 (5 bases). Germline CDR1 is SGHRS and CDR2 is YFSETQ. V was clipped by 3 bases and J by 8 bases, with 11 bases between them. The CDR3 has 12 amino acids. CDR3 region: CASSWGEAGYTF. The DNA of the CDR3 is TGCGCCAGCAGCTGGGGGGAAGCCGGCTACACCTTC. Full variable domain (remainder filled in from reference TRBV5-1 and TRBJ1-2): KAGVTQTPRYLIKTRGQQVTLSCSPISGHRSVSWYQQTPGQGLQFLFEYFSETQRNKGNFPGRFSGRQFSNSRSEMNVSTLELGDSALYLCASSWGEAGYTFGSGTRLTVV.

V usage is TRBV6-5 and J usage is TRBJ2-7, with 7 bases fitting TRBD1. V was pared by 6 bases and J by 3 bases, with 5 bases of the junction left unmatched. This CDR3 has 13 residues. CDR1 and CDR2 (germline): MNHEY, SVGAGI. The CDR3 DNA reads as TGTGCCAGCAGGACAGGGTCTCTCTACGAGCAGTACTTC. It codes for CASRTGSLYEQYF.

CDR3 amino acids: CASSLAPDGQFF. The CDR3 DNA follows: TGTGCCAGCAGCTTAGCCCCCGACGGGCAGTTCTTC. The V gene is TRBV7-9, the J gene TRBJ2-1, with D unclear. Germline lookup yields CDR1 SEHNR and CDR2 FQNEAQ (reference sequence). Trimming stripped 0 bases from V and 12 bases from J, with 9 bases between. This CDR3 is 12 amino acids long.

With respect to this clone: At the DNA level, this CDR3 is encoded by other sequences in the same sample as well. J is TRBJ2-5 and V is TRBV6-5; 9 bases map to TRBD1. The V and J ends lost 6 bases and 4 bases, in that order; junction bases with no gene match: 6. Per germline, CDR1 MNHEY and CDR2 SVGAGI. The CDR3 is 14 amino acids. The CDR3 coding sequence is TGTGCCAGCAGCGGGACAGGGTTAGGAGAGACCCAGTACTTC. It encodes CASSGTGLGETQYF.